The rows below give T cell receptor beta chains drawn from one sample of a study of read filtering for tumor transcriptome and immune sequencing. TCRdb processed the reads anew with MiXCR; each CDR3 protein has one entry. Of about 41,000 distinct CDR3 sequences in the sample, around an eighth were seen once. The specimen was a population of CD138-negative cells sorted from bone marrow. The receptor source for this set is a donor at least 40 years old with multiple myeloma. Both conserved end residues are part of each CDR3. The D gene is left open where the match is weak. Clone sizes are shown as once, few, many, or a class for an expanded clone.

clone_size	v_call	d_call	cdr3_length	j_call	cdr3_aa	cdr3_nt
many	TRBV20-1	.	13	TRBJ1-1	CSASFRPNTEAFF	TGCAGTGCTAGTTTTCGGCCGAACACTGAAGCTTTCTTT
many	TRBV7-2	.	14	TRBJ2-5	CASSRTQGAETQYF	TGTGCCAGCAGCCGAACACAGGGAGCAGAGACCCAGTACTTC
many	TRBV21-1	.	20	TRBJ2-6	CASSKVPRGRIFSGANVLTF	TGTGCCAGCAGCAAAGTTCCCAGGGGGCGAATTTTTTCTGGGGCCAACGTCCTGACTTTC
many	TRBV6-2/TRBV6-3	.	14	TRBJ2-1	CASSYSRAPREQFF	TGTGCCAGCAGTTACTCCCGAGCCCCCCGCGAGCAGTTCTTC
many	TRBV25-1	TRBD1	14	TRBJ1-5	CASSRTGSNQPQHF	TGTGCCAGCAGCCGGACAGGGAGCAATCAGCCCCAGCATTTT
many	TRBV11-3	.	16	TRBJ2-1	CASSLDPRARTIEQFF	TGTGCCAGCAGCTTAGATCCCAGGGCGCGAACGATTGAGCAGTTCTTC
many	TRBV20-1	.	13	TRBJ2-1	CSAGLSSYNEQFF	TGCAGTGCCGGACTGAGCTCCTACAATGAGCAGTTCTTC
many	TRBV7-2	.	16	TRBJ1-4	CASTMGELTTNEKLFF	TGTGCCAGCACCATGGGGGAGTTAACAACTAATGAAAAACTGTTTTTT
many	TRBV6-5	TRBD1	15	TRBJ2-3	CASRDRDSGRDTQYF	TGTGCCAGCAGGGACCGGGACAGTGGGAGAGATACGCAGTATTTT
many	TRBV19	TRBD2	17	TRBJ2-1	CASMEGGPTSGALEQFF	TGTGCCAGTATGGAGGGGGGCCCGACTAGCGGGGCCTTGGAGCAGTTCTTC
many	TRBV10-3	.	12	TRBJ1-5	CAISDRNQPQHF	TGTGCCATCAGTGACAGGAATCAGCCCCAGCATTTT
few	TRBV9	.	15	TRBJ2-2	CASSVVQGYTGELFF	TGTGCCAGCAGCGTAGTTCAGGGGTACACCGGGGAGCTGTTTTTT
many	TRBV7-8	TRBD1	15	TRBJ2-7	CASSLGPGQGYEQYF	TGTGCCAGCAGCTTGGGCCCGGGACAGGGCTACGAGCAGTACTTC
few	TRBV5-4	.	13	TRBJ2-3	CASSLRGTDTQYF	TGTGCCAGCAGCTTGCGAGGAACAGATACGCAGTATTTT
many	TRBV29-1	TRBD1	14	TRBJ2-3	CSAVRTGGTDTQYF	TGCAGCGCTGTCCGGACAGGCGGCACAGATACGCAGTATTTT
many	TRBV19	TRBD2	16	TRBJ2-1	CASRPLAGAVYNEQFF	TGTGCCAGTAGGCCACTAGCGGGAGCGGTCTACAATGAGCAGTTCTTC